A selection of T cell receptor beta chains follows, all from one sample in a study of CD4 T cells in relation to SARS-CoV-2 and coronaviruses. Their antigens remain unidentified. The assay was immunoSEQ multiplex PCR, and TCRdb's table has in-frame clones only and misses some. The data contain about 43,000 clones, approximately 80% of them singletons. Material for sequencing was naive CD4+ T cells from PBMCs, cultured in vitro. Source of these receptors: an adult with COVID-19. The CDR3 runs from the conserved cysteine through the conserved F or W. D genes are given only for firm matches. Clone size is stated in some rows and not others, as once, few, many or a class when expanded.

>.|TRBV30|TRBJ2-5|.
TGTGCCTGGAGAGGCGGGGTAAGAGAGACCCAGTACTTC
CAWRGGVRETQYF
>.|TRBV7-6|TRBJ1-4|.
TGTGCCAGCAGCCACCCAGGGGTTGAAAAACTGTTTTTT
CASSHPGVEKLFF
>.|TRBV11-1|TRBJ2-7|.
TGTGCCAGCAGCTTTTTAGGACAGAACTCCTACGAGCAGTACTTC
CASSFLGQNSYEQYF
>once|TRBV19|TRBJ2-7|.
TGTGCCAGTAGTTGGGGAGTTGGGCCCTCCGAGCAGTACTTC
CASSWGVGPSEQYF
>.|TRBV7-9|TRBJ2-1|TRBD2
TGTGCCAGCAGCCACACTAGCGGGAGGTTATACAATGAGCAGTTCTTC
CASSHTSGRLYNEQFF
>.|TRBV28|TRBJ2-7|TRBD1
TGTGCCAGCAGTTTAATCACAGGGGACTACGAGCAGTACTTC
CASSLITGDYEQYF
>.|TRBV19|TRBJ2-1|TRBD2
TGTGCCAGTAGAACTAGCGGGAGGTACTCCTACAATGAGCAGTTCTTC
CASRTSGRYSYNEQFF
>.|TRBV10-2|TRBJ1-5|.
TGCGCCAGCAGTGAGACGGGCCGGGGCAATCAGCCCCAGCATTTT
CASSETGRGNQPQHF
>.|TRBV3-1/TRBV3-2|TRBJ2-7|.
TGTGCCAGCAGCCAAAGCTACGGAGCTTCCTACGAGCAGTACTTC
CASSQSYGASYEQYF
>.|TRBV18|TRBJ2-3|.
TGTGCCAGCTCACCTACAGATTCCACAGATACGCAGTATTTT
CASSPTDSTDTQYF
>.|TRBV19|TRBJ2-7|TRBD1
TGTGCCAGTAGTAGGACAGGGGCCTCCTACGAGCAGTACTTC
CASSRTGASYEQYF
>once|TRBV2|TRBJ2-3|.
TGTGCCAGCAGTGTCGCCTTCACAGATACGCAGTATTTT
CASSVAFTDTQYF
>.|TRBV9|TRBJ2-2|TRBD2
TGTGCCAGCAGCGTAGATGCTAGCGGGAGTGGGGAGCTGTTTTTT
CASSVDASGSGELFF
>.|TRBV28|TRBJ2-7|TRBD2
TGTGCCAGCAGTTTTAGGGACTATTCCTACGAGCAGTACTTC
CASSFRDYSYEQYF
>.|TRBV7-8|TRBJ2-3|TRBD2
TGTGCCAGCAGTTGGACTAGCGGGAGCTTCGCAGATACGCAGTATTTT
CASSWTSGSFADTQYF
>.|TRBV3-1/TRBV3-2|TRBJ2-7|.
TGTGCCAGCAGCCCGAAGGGGGTATACGAGCAGTACTTC
CASSPKGVYEQYF
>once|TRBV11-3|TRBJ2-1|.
TGTGCCAGCAGCTTAACGGGGCCCGGAGAGCAGTTCTTC
CASSLTGPGEQFF
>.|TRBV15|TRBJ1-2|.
TGTGCCACCAGCAGAGATAACGGCTATGGCTACACCTTC
CATSRDNGYGYTF
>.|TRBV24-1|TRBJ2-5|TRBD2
TGTGCCACCAGTGAAGGACTAGCAAAGGGCTCAGGGACCCAGTACTTC
CATSEGLAKGSGTQYF
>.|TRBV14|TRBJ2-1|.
TGTGCCAGCAGCTCAGGAAGGTTCGAGCAGTTCTTC
CASSSGRFEQFF
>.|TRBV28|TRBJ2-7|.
TGTGCCAGCAGTCTCGGGGGCTTGGGGTACGAGCAGTACTTC
CASSLGGLGYEQYF
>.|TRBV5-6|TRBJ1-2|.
TGTGCCAGCAGCCCCCGGGACGTTATATCCTTGGTTTATGGCTACACCTTC
CASSPRDVISLVYGYTF